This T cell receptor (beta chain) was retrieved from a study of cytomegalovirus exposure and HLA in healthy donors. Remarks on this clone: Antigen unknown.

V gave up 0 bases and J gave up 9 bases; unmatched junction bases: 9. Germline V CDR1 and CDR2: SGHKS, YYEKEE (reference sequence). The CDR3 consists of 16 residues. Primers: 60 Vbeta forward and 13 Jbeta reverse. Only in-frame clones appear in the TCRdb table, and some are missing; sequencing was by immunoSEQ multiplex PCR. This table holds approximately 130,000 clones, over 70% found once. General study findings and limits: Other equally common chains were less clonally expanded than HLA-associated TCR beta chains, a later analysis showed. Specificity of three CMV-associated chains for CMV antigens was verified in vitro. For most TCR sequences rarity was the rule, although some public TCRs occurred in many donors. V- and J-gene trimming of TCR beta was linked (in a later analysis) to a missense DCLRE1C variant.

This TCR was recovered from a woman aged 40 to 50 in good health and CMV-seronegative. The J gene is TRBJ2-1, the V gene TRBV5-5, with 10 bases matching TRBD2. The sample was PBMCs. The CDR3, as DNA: TGTGCCAGCAGCTTGGGGTCGAGCGGGGGGGCTGGTGAGCAGTTCTTC. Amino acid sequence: CASSLGSSGGAGEQFF.